These T cell receptor beta chains were read from a single sample in a study of a mutant IDH1 vaccine in newly diagnosed glioma. Their recognized antigens are unknown. Produced via immunoSEQ multiplex PCR; TCRdb's table is partial and in-frame only. Of about 36,000 clones in the sample, approximately 80% were seen once. The material sequenced was peripheral blood mononuclear cells (PBMCs), taken from a glioma patient whose treatment included an IDH1 peptide vaccine. Every receptor here comes from a woman aged 25 to 39 with glioma. Some clones in this sample may be carry-over from other donors' samples. Both conserved end residues are part of each CDR3. The D gene is left open where the match is weak. Clone size is not always given. Where it is, it says once, few, many or a class for expanded clones.

abundance | d_gene | j_gene | v_gene | CDR3nt | CDR3aa
. | . | TRBJ1-1 | TRBV29-1 | TGCAGCGTTGGGTCGGGGTCTCGCACTGAAGCTTTCTTT | CSVGSGSRTEAFF
. | . | TRBJ2-1 | TRBV6-5 | TGTGCCAGCGGTAGGGGCAATGAGCAGTTCTTC | CASGRGNEQFF
. | TRBD2 | TRBJ2-1 | TRBV9 | TGTGCCAGCAGCGCGGGAGGGGGAACTAATCAGTTCTTC | CASSAGGGTNQFF
few | TRBD1 | TRBJ1-1 | TRBV28 | TGTGCCAGCAGTACCCCGACAGGGCAAGCTTTCTTT | CASSTPTGQAFF
. | TRBD1 | TRBJ1-1 | TRBV5-4 | TGTGCCAGCAGCTTACAGGGGGCCAGGTTAACTGAAGCTTTCTTT | CASSLQGARLTEAFF
. | . | TRBJ2-3 | TRBV27 | TGTGCCAGCAGTTTAGTGCGGGGTTCCACAGATACGCAGTATTTT | CASSLVRGSTDTQYF
. | . | TRBJ1-5 | TRBV7-9 | TGTGCCAGCAGCTCAGACAGGACCTATCAGCCCCAGCATTTT | CASSSDRTYQPQHF
. | . | TRBJ1-2 | TRBV29-1 | TGCAGCGTTTCTCAGCCTGGCTACACCTTC | CSVSQPGYTF
. | . | TRBJ2-6 | TRBV7-9 | TGTGCCAGCAGCTTATCCGGGACCGGGGCCAACGTCCTGACTTTC | CASSLSGTGANVLTF
. | . | TRBJ1-5 | TRBV10-3 | TGTGCCATCAGTGTAACCCCCTCTGATCGAGAACAGCATTTT | CAISVTPSDREQHF
. | . | TRBJ1-2 | TRBV19 | TGTGCCAGTAGTGCCACCTTAGGATGGGGCTATGGCTACACCTTC | CASSATLGWGYGYTF
. | . | TRBJ1-5 | TRBV10-3 | TGTGCCATCAGTGAGTCGCGTATGGGGGGTGGGCAGCCCCAGCATTTT | CAISESRMGGGQPQHF
. | TRBD1 | TRBJ2-4 | TRBV27 | TGTGCCAGCAGTTTTACAGGGGGCACATTCAAAAGCATTCAGTACTTC | CASSFTGGTFKSIQYF
few | . | TRBJ2-3 | TRBV7-8 | TGTGCCAGCAGCGTAAGGACCGACCTACGGACGCAGTATTTT | CASSVRTDLRTQYF
few | . | TRBJ2-2 | TRBV16 | TGTGCCAGCAGCCATCGAGACACCGGGGAGCTGTTTTTT | CASSHRDTGELFF
. | TRBD2 | TRBJ2-1 | TRBV6-1 | TGTGCCAGCAGTGAAGTCCCCTCCATGCGGGAGGGCTACAATGAGCAGTTCTTC | CASSEVPSMREGYNEQFF
. | TRBD1 | TRBJ2-1 | TRBV7-9 | TGTGCCAGCAGCCCCGGACAGGGGGGGCCCAATGAGCAGTTCTTC | CASSPGQGGPNEQFF
. | . | TRBJ2-3 | TRBV10-3 | TGTGCCATTACCAGGTCCAACACAGATACGCAGTATTTT | CAITRSNTDTQYF
. | . | TRBJ2-4 | TRBV7-9 | TGTGCCAGCAGCCCCGGACCCACCAAAAACATTCAGTACTTC | CASSPGPTKNIQYF
few | TRBD2 | TRBJ2-2 | TRBV11-3 | TGTGCCAGCAGCTTTTCTAGCGGAGCCGCGAACACCGGGGAGCTGTTTTTT | CASSFSSGAANTGELFF
. | TRBD1 | TRBJ1-4 | TRBV4-1 | TGCGCCAGCAGCCAATCCGAGACAGGGGGGAATGAAAAACTGTTTTTT | CASSQSETGGNEKLFF
. | . | TRBJ1-2 | TRBV19 | TGTGCCAGTACCCCCCTTTCCCCGGCGGCGGCCTATGGCTACACCTTC | CASTPLSPAAAYGYTF
. | . | TRBJ2-2 | TRBV7-9 | TGTGCCAGCAGCTTGCCTCTAGCCGCCGGGGAGCTGTTTTTT | CASSLPLAAGELFF
. | . | TRBJ2-7 | TRBV19 | TGTGCCAGTAGTATCCGACTGGACGCCTACGAGCAGTACTTC | CASSIRLDAYEQYF
. | . | TRBJ2-2 | TRBV5-1 | TGCGCCAGCACCACAGGGAACACCGGGGAGCTGTTTTTT | CASTTGNTGELFF
. | TRBD1 | TRBJ1-2 | TRBV27 | TGTGCCAGCAGTTTCAGGGGGGCTCTCTATGGCTACACCTTC | CASSFRGALYGYTF
. | . | TRBJ1-5 | TRBV5-6 | TGTGCCAGCAGCCGGAGGGACCTTTTTCAGCCCCAGCATTTT | CASSRRDLFQPQHF
. | TRBD1 | TRBJ2-7 | TRBV5-1 | TGCGCCAGCAGCTTGAGCTTAACAGGGGAAGGAGAGCAGTACTTC | CASSLSLTGEGEQYF
. | . | TRBJ1-2 | TRBV5-1 | TGCGCCAGCAGCCCCGGGACACTTTGGGGCTACACCTTC | CASSPGTLWGYTF
. | TRBD2 | TRBJ2-1 | TRBV2 | TGTGCCAGCAGTTCAGCGGGACTAGCGGGAGAGGGTGAGCAGTTCTTC | CASSSAGLAGEGEQFF